This TCR beta chain was captured by sequencing in a study of spatial heterogeneity in lung cancer. Time point reported: sample taken at primary tumor resection. 72 TRACERx patients with early, untreated non-small cell lung cancer donated samples. The length of the CDR3 is 13 residues. Germline V gives CDR1 LGHNT, CDR2 FRNRAP. This clonotype has at least ten counts. Its antigen remains unidentified. Findings of the study overall: Ubiquitous expanded tumor TCRs appeared in blood more at resection than follow-up.

TCR cDNA molecules each had a unique molecular identifier. MiXCR was run by TCRdb on the 5' RACE reads, yielding one entry per CDR3 protein. The table records more than 60,000 distinct CDR3 sequences, about 8% of them present only once. The TCR comes from a male donor with early-stage non-small cell lung cancer. The gene calls are TRBV12-5 and TRBJ2-5; either TRBD1 or TRBD2 may supply D (5 bases each). The sequenced sample was PBMCs, obtained at surgery. The CDR3 protein is CASLGDLRETQYF. The CDR3 region has the DNA TGTGCCAGTTTGGGGGACCTCCGGGAGACCCAGTACTTC. The full variable domain, in which reference TRBV12-5 and TRBJ2-5 provide the parts outside the CDR3, is DARVTQTPRHKVTEMGQEVTMRCQPILGHNTVFWYRQTMMQGLELLAYFRNRAPLDDSGMPKDRFSAEMPDATLATLKIQPSEPRDSAVYFCASLGDLRETQYFGPGTRLLVL.